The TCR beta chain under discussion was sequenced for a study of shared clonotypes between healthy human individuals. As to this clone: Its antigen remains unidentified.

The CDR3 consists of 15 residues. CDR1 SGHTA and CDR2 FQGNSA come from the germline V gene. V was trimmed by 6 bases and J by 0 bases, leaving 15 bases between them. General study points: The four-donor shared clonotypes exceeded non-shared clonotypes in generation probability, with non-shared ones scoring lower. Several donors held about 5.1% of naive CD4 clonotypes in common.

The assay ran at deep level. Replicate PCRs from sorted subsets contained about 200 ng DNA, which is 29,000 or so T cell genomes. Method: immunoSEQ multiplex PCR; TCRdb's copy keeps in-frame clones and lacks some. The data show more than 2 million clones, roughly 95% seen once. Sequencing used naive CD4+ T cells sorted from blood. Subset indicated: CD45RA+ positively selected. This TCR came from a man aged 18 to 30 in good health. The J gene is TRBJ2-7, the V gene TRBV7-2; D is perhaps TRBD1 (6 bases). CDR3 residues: CASRFRDTYSYEQYF. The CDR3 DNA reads TGTGCCAGCAGATTCCGGGACACCTACTCCTACGAGCAGTACTTC.